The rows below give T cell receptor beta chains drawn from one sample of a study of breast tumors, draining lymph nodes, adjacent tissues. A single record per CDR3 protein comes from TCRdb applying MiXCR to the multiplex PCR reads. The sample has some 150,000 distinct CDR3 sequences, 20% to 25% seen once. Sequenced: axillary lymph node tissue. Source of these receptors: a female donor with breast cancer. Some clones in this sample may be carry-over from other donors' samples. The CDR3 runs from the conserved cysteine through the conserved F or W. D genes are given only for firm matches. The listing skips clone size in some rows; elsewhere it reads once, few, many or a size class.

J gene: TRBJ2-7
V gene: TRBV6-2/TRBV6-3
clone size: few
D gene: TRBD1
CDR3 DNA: TGTGCCAGCAGTTACTCCGGGACAGGCTTCCCCGAGCAGTACTTC
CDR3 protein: CASSYSGTGFPEQYF

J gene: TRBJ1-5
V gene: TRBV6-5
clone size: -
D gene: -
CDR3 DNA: TGTGCCAGCAGTCGGGCGGCCAATCAGCCCCAGCATTTT
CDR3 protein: CASSRAANQPQHF

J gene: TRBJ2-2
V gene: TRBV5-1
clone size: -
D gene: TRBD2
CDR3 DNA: TGCGCCAGCACCTTACTAGCGGGAGGGCTCCCCGGGGAGCTGTTTTTT
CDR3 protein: CASTLLAGGLPGELFF

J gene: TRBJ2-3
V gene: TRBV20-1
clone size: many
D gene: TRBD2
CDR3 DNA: TGCAGTGCTGGACTAGCGGGAGCTGAAGATACGCAGTATTTT
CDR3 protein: CSAGLAGAEDTQYF

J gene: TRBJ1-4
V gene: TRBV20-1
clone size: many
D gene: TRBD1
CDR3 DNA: TGCAGTGCAACCCAGGGGGGGTTTGCAGAAAAACTGTTTTTT
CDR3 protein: CSATQGGFAEKLFF

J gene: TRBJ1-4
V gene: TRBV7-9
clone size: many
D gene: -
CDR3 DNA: TGTGCCAGCAGCTCGACTAGTGAAAAACTGTTTTTT
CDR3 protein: CASSSTSEKLFF

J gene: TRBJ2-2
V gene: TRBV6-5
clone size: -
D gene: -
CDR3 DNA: TGTGCCAGCAGTTACCAGGGGAGAACCCTCCCCGGGGAGCTGTTTTTT
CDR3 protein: CASSYQGRTLPGELFF

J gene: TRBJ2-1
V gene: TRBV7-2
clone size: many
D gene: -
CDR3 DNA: TGTGCCAGCAGCTTAACCCGTACGAGGTTCGGATCGGACAATGAGCAGTTCTTC
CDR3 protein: CASSLTRTRFGSDNEQFF

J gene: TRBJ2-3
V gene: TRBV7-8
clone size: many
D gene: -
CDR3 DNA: TGTGCCAGCAGCACCGGGAAGGTTAGATCAGATACGCAGTATTTT
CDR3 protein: CASSTGKVRSDTQYF

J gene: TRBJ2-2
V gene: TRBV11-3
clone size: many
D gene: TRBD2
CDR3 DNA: TGTGCCAGCAGTCATGGCCTGATAGCGGGGCCCACCGCCGGGGAGCTGTTTTTT
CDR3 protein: CASSHGLIAGPTAGELFF

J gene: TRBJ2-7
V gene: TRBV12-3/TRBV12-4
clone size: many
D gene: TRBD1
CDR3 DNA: TGTGCCAGCAGTTTAGCGGGACAGTCCTACGAGCAGTACTTC
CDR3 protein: CASSLAGQSYEQYF

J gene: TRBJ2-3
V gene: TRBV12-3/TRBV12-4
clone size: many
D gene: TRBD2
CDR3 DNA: TGTGCCACCCACGGGACTAGCGGGATTGCAGATACGCAGTATTTT
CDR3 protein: CATHGTSGIADTQYF

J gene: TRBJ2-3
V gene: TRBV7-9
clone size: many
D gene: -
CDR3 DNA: TGTGCCAGCAGCCGTAACCAGGGCCCGACAGATACGCAGTATTTT
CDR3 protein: CASSRNQGPTDTQYF

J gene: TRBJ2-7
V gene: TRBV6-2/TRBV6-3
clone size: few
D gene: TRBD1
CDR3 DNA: TGTGCCGCCTCACCGGGGGGACAGGGACGTTACGAGCAGTACTTC
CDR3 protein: CAASPGGQGRYEQYF

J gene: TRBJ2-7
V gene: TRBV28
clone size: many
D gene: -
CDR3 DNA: TGTGCCAGCAGACAGGGACACTACTACGAGCAGTACTTC
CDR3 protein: CASRQGHYYEQYF

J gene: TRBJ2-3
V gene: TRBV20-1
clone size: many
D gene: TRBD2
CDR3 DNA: TGCAGTGCTAGTCTAGCGGGAGGACGGTGGGGGACGCAGTATTTT
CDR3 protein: CSASLAGGRWGTQYF

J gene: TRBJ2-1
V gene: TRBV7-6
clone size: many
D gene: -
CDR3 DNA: TGTGCCAGCAGCTTAACCTTATCCAATGAGCAGTTCTTC
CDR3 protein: CASSLTLSNEQFF

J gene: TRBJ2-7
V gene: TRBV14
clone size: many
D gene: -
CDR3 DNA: TGTGCCAGCAGCCAACATCGGCTGGGACGATACTACGAGCAGTACTTC
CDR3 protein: CASSQHRLGRYYEQYF

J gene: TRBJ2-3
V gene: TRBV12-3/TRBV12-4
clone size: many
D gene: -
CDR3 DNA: TGTGCCAGCACCACTAGACACACAGATACGCAGTATTTT
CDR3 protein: CASTTRHTDTQYF

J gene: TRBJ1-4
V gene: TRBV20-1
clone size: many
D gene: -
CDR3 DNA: TGCAGTGTAGGGCTGAATAATGAAAAACTGTTTTTT
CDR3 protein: CSVGLNNEKLFF

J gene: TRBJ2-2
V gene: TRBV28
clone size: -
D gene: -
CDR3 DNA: TGTGCCAGCAGTTCTCCGGGGATGGGCGGGGAGCTGTTTTTT
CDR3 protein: CASSSPGMGGELFF

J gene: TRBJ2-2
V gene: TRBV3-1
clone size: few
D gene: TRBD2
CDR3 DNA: TGTGCCAGCAGCCCGTGGACTAGCGGGAGAAAGGAGCTGTTTTTT
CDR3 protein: CASSPWTSGRKELFF

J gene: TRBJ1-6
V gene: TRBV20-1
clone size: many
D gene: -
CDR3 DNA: TGCAGTGCTAGACCCACTACGGACGGAAATTCACCCCTCCACTTT
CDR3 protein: CSARPTTDGNSPLHF

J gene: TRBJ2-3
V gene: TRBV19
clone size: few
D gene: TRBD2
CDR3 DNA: TGTGCCAGTAAGTTAAGCGGGAGTTACAATACGCAGTATTTT
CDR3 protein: CASKLSGSYNTQYF

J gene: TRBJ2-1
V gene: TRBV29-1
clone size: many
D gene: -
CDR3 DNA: TGCAGCGTTGGACGGATCAGCTCCTACAATGAGCAGTTCTTC
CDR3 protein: CSVGRISSYNEQFF

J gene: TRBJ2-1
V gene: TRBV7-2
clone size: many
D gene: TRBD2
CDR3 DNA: TGTGCCAGCAGCCCAAAGAGGGGACTAGTGGGAATCGATGAGCAGTTCTTC
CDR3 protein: CASSPKRGLVGIDEQFF

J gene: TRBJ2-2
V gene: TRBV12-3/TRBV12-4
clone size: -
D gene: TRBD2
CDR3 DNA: TGTGCCAGCAGTTTTTTAGCGGGAGCGAACACCGGGGAGCTGTTTTTT
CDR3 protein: CASSFLAGANTGELFF